The 10 T cell receptor beta chains given below trace back to one sample, sequenced in a study of shared clonotypes between healthy human individuals. Produced via immunoSEQ multiplex PCR; TCRdb's table is partial and in-frame only. The sample consists of about 1 million clones, around 75% of them appearing once. The source material was memory CD4+ T cells sorted from blood. Subset reported: CD45RA-negative fraction. Receptor source: a man aged 18-30 years in good health.

CDR3 protein: CASSPRGDGNTEAFF. The CDR3 DNA follows: TGTGCCAGCTCACCCCGGGGGGACGGGAACACTGAAGCTTTCTTT. The chain links TRBV18 to TRBJ1-1; D is possibly TRBD1 (5 bases). V was trimmed by 3 bases and J by 1 base, leaving 12 bases between them. The CDR3 consists of 15 residues. Germline CDR1 KGHSH, CDR2 LQKENI.

The sample holds one count of this clone. V usage is TRBV6-1 and J usage is TRBJ2-7, with D tentatively TRBD1 (6 bases). The V gene's germline CDR1 is MNHNS and CDR2 SASEGT. The CDR3 extends over 15 amino acids. V was shortened by 5 bases and J by 5 bases, with 19 bases between the two germline ends. The CDR3 is CASSLQQGTRDEQYF. The CDR3 DNA reads as TGTGCCAGCAGTCTTCAACAGGGAACCAGGGACGAGCAGTACTTC.

The rearrangement joins TRBV9 to TRBJ2-1; 7 bases agree with TRBD1. Germline CDR1 is SGDLS and CDR2 is YYNGEE. J lost 5 bases, V lost 3 bases, and 14 bases had no gene match. This CDR3 is 17 amino acids long. The CDR3 bases are TGTGCCAGCAGCGCCTCCCCGACAGGGAGCCTGCACAATGAGCAGTTCTTC. It specifies CASSASPTGSLHNEQFF.

On this clone itself: Other DNA sequences in the same sample also yield this CDR3. The rearrangement uses TRBV5-1 and TRBJ2-3, with D unresolved. Trimming left V 4 bases short and J 3 bases short, with 9 bases between. Germline CDR1 is SGHRS and CDR2 is YFSETQ. This CDR3 region has 13 residues. DNA for the CDR3: TGCGCCAGCAGCCCCGACCGAACAGATACGCAGTATTTT. Protein product: CASSPDRTDTQYF.

The chain recombines TRBV5-8 with TRBJ2-5; TRBD2 aligns across 15 bases. This CDR3 is built from 16 residues. The V segment lost 4 bases and the J segment 5 bases; nucleotides outside the gene matches: 6. Germline-derived CDR1 and CDR2 are SGHTS and YDEGEE. The CDR3 here is CASSRGLAGGMETQYF. The CDR3 DNA reads as TGTGCCAGCAGCAGGGGACTAGCGGGAGGAATGGAGACCCAGTACTTC.

This clone was recorded a few times. The genes are TRBV7-2 and TRBJ2-7, with D hard to call. Trimming left V 4 bases short and J 8 bases short, with 9 bases between. The CDR3 extends over 11 amino acids. The germline gives CDR1 SGHTA, CDR2 FQGNSA. CDR3 in amino acids: CASSSRGQQYF. The CDR3, as DNA: TGTGCCAGCAGCTCACGTGGGCAGCAGTACTTC. The whole variable domain, remainder taken from reference TRBV7-2 and TRBJ2-7, is GAGVSQSPSNKVTEKGKDVELRCDPISGHTALYWYRQSLGQGLEFLIYFQGNSAPDKSGLPSDRFSAERTGGSVSTLTIQRTQQEDSAVYLCASSSRGQQYFGPGTRLTVT.

This chain links TRBV9 with TRBJ1-1, with D maybe TRBD1 (5 bases). Germline V gene data show CDR1 as SGDLS and CDR2 as YYNGEE. This CDR3 has 16 residues. V dropped 0 bases and J dropped 5 bases, with 17 bases sitting between them. The CDR3: CASSVVIGAGTTEAFF. DNA of the CDR3: TGTGCCAGCAGCGTAGTTATAGGGGCAGGGACGACTGAAGCTTTCTTT. Supplemented by reference TRBV9 and TRBJ1-1, the full variable domain reads DSGVTQTPKHLITATGQRVTLRCSPRSGDLSVYWYQQSLDQGLQFLIQYYNGEERAKGNILERFSAQQFPDLHSELNLSSLELGDSALYFCASSVVIGAGTTEAFFGQGTRLTVV.

V usage is TRBV5-1 and J usage is TRBJ2-6, with 7 bases fitting TRBD1. The V and J ends lost 0 bases and 2 bases, in that order; junction bases with no gene match: 5. The CDR3 runs 17 residues. The germline V gene has CDR1 SGHRS and CDR2 YFSETQ. The CDR3 protein is CASSLDRGVPGANVLTF. CDR3 DNA sequence: TGCGCCAGCAGCTTGGACAGGGGAGTCCCTGGGGCCAACGTCCTGACTTTC.

The V gene is TRBV18, the J gene TRBJ2-7; D gene uncertain. CDR3 length equals 15 residues. Germline CDR1 KGHSH, CDR2 LQKENI. V was pared by 1 base and J by 7 bases, with 17 bases between. CDR3 loop: CASSPRVTFEREQYF. In DNA, the CDR3 is TGTGCCAGCTCACCACGGGTCACATTCGAACGAGAGCAGTACTTC.

This clone was seen a few times. J is TRBJ2-3 and V is TRBV6-6; TRBD1 might be the D (5 bases). CDR3 length: 12 amino acids. In germline, CDR1 is MNHNY, CDR2 SVGAGI (reference sequence). V lost 2 bases to trimming and J lost 5 bases, with 5 bases between them. The DNA for the CDR3 is TGTGCCAGCAGTTACGACAGAGATACGCAGTATTTT. Protein product: CASSYDRDTQYF.